These 30 T cell receptor beta chains share one sample of origin, sequenced in a study of T cell responses to AZD1222 COVID-19 vaccine. Assay used: immunoSEQ multiplex PCR; TCRdb lists only in-frame clones, some missing. The sample holds approximately 150,000 clones; just over 85% are singletons and the top ten take 5% to 6%. The input for sequencing was peripheral blood, taken 28 days after the second AZD1222 dose. These receptors all stem from an adult who received the AZD1222 COVID-19 vaccine.

The chain carries TRBV9 and TRBJ2-3; D is undetermined. The V end lost 0 bases, the J end lost 4 bases, and 9 bases lay between the germline ends. Germline V CDR1 and CDR2: SGDLS, YYNGEE. CDR3 size: 14 residues. The CDR3 region is CASSVVPSADTQYF. The CDR3 DNA follows: TGTGCCAGCAGCGTAGTGCCCTCAGCAGATACGCAGTATTTT. The variable domain in full, with the rest retrieved from reference TRBV9 and TRBJ2-3, is DSGVTQTPKHLITATGQRVTLRCSPRSGDLSVYWYQQSLDQGLQFLIQYYNGEERAKGNILERFSAQQFPDLHSELNLSSLELGDSALYFCASSVVPSADTQYFGPGTRLTVL.

This chain links TRBV27 with TRBJ2-3; either TRBD1 or TRBD2 may supply D (5 bases each). The CDR3 totals 11 residues. Germline assignment: CDR1 MNHEY and CDR2 SMNVEV (reference sequence). Between the trimmed V and J ends, which lost 6 bases and 4 bases, there was a span of 5 bases. The CDR3 DNA sequence: TGTGCCAGCAGGGGGGCAGATACGCAGTATTTT. Its translation is CASRGADTQYF.

The chain couples TRBV4-1 to TRBJ2-3; D perhaps matches TRBD2 (6 bases). The CDR3 has 15 amino acids. Trimming cost V 4 bases and J 5 bases, with 16 bases left between them. Germline loops: CDR1 MGHRA, CDR2 YSYEKL. In nucleotides, the CDR3 is TGCGCCAGCAGCCCGGCGGAGGGGTCCAAAGATACGCAGTATTTT. It specifies CASSPAEGSKDTQYF.

The genes are TRBV28 and TRBJ2-3, with a weak D call TRBD2 (7 bases). The germline V and J ends were trimmed by 6 bases and 5 bases, with 18 bases remaining between them. The germline V gene encodes CDR1 MDHEN and CDR2 SYDVKM. The CDR3 extends over 15 amino acids. The CDR3 DNA follows: TGTGCCAGCAGACCGACGGCGGGGGCCGGAGATACGCAGTATTTT. Protein product: CASRPTAGAGDTQYF.

The chain uses TRBV18 and TRBJ1-1; 8 nucleotides align to TRBD1. CDR1 and CDR2 from the germline V gene are KGHSH and LQKENI. Trimming cost V 3 bases and J 4 bases; bases outside gene matches: 7. CDR3 length equals 15 residues. CDR3 region: CASSPQDRESTEAFF. The CDR3 bases are TGTGCCAGCTCACCGCAGGACAGGGAGTCCACTGAAGCTTTCTTT.

This chain connects TRBV5-1 to TRBJ2-3, with D perhaps matching TRBD1 or TRBD2 (6 bases each). The CDR3 has 17 residues. Germline CDR1 is SGHRS and CDR2 is YFSETQ. Trimming took 2 bases from V and 4 from J, leaving 20 bases between them. CDR3 DNA: TGCGCCAGCAGCTTACCCAGTGGGGGCGGGGTGGCAGATACGCAGTATTTT. Translation gives CASSLPSGGGVADTQYF.

The J gene is TRBJ2-4, the V gene TRBV28; perhaps TRBD1 as D (6 bases). Germline V CDR1 and CDR2: MDHEN, SYDVKM. Trimming shortened V by 1 base and J by 3 bases, and 10 bases separated the two germline ends. This CDR3 has 15 residues. CDR3 region: CASSLSGAGKNIQYF. For the CDR3, the DNA is TGTGCCAGCAGTTTATCAGGGGCGGGCAAAAACATTCAGTACTTC.

This clone appeared a single time. The chain carries TRBV6-5 and TRBJ2-7; 8 bases map to TRBD1. This CDR3 has 12 residues. The V segment lost 6 bases and the J segment 7 bases; nucleotides outside the gene matches: 5. Germline CDR1 MNHEY, CDR2 SVGAGI. CDR3 DNA: TGTGCCAGCAGCGGGACAGGTGTTGAGCAGTACTTC. Its protein product is CASSGTGVEQYF.

This sequence joins TRBV5-8 and TRBJ1-5, with D uncertain. Trimming left V 5 bases short and J 6 bases short, with 18 bases between. The germline V gene encodes CDR1 SGHTS and CDR2 YDEGEE. The CDR3 is made up of 15 amino acids. Here the CDR3 DNA reads TGTGCCAGCAGATCCATTGAGGGTAGTGGTCAGCCCCAGCATTTT. It specifies CASRSIEGSGQPQHF. Based on the CDR3 plus reference TRBV5-8 and TRBJ1-5, the full variable domain is EAGVTQSPTHLIKTRGQQATLRCSPISGHTSVYWYQQALGLGLQFLLWYDEGEERNRGNFPPRFSGRQFPNYSSELNVNALELEDSALYLCASRSIEGSGQPQHFGDGTRLSIL.

This chain links TRBV6-5 with TRBJ1-2, with D unclear. V was trimmed by 6 bases and J by 1 base, leaving 6 bases between them. Germline CDR1 is MNHEY and CDR2 is SVGAGI. The CDR3 has 12 amino acids. CDR3: CASRANNYGYTF. The CDR3 DNA reads TGTGCCAGCAGGGCGAATAACTATGGCTACACCTTC.

This chain links TRBV5-1 with TRBJ1-5, with TRBD1 as a possible D gene (6 bases). Trimming took off 0 bases at V and 7 bases at J, with 11 bases between the two ends. Germline-derived CDR1 and CDR2 are SGHRS and YFSETQ. CDR3 length equals 14 residues. The DNA of the CDR3 is TGCGCCAGCAGCTTGGGTACAGGGTACCAGCCCCAGCATTTT. Residues: CASSLGTGYQPQHF.

The chain employs TRBV18 and TRBJ1-5, with D uncertain. Germline loops: CDR1 KGHSH, CDR2 LQKENI. The V end was cut by 5 bases, the J end by 0 bases, with 11 bases between. This CDR3 is built from 15 residues. CDR3 DNA sequence: TGTGCCAGCTCAGCCCAACCCGCTAGCAATCAGCCCCAGCATTTT. Translated, it gives CASSAQPASNQPQHF.

The gene calls are TRBV7-2 and TRBJ2-7; D not certain. The germline gives CDR1 SGHTA, CDR2 FQGNSA. V lost 1 base and J 7 bases, leaving 11 bases between the germline ends. The CDR3 totals 13 residues. The CDR3 coding sequence is TGTGCCAGCAGCTTAGGGGCGACCAGGGAGCAGTACTTC. Translation: CASSLGATREQYF.

This clone was seen a few times. The V call is TRBV9, the J call TRBJ2-1; TRBD2 might be the D (6 bases). Trimming pared 3 bases from V and 1 base from J, leaving 14 bases between. Germline V gives CDR1 SGDLS, CDR2 YYNGEE. This CDR3 has 16 residues. CDR3 sequence reads: CASSGGLGGSYNEQFF. The CDR3 coding sequence is TGTGCCAGCAGCGGCGGACTGGGGGGTTCCTACAATGAGCAGTTCTTC.

V and J are TRBV7-6 and TRBJ2-2; a possible D gene is TRBD1 (5 bases). Trimming removed 5 bases at V and 2 bases at J, with 9 bases between. Per germline, CDR1 SGHVS and CDR2 FNYEAQ. The CDR3 contains 14 residues. For the CDR3, the DNA is TGTGCCAGCAGCCTCCAGGGTAACACCGGGGAGCTGTTTTTT. As protein: CASSLQGNTGELFF.

This clone has just a few counts. V usage is TRBV29-1 and J usage is TRBJ2-5, with D hard to call. CDR1 is SQVTM, CDR2 ANQGSEA, per germline. V was pared by 2 bases and J by 2 bases, with 12 bases between. This CDR3 region has 14 residues. The CDR3 loop reads CSVERRTHQETQYF. In nucleotides, the CDR3 is TGCAGCGTTGAACGCAGGACCCATCAAGAGACCCAGTACTTC.

There are a few counts of this clone. V and J are TRBV30 and TRBJ1-6; perhaps TRBD1 as D (6 bases). The germline V gene has CDR1 GTSNPN and CDR2 SVGIG (reference sequence). V lost 5 bases and J lost 7, with 18 bases in between. The CDR3 has 15 amino acids. CDR3 sequence reads: CAWRRDQGPNSPLHF. The CDR3 DNA is TGTGCCTGGCGGAGGGACCAGGGGCCCAATTCACCCCTCCACTTT.

The chain has TRBV29-1 and TRBJ1-4; D gene ambiguous. The CDR3 contains 13 residues. Trimming took 4 bases from V and 0 from J, leaving 6 bases between them. Germline values: CDR1 SQVTM, CDR2 ANQGSEA. The chain's CDR3 is CSVGQATNEKLFF. In DNA, the CDR3 is TGCAGCGTTGGGCAGGCAACTAATGAAAAACTGTTTTTT.

The rearrangement joins TRBV7-6 to TRBJ2-7; D gene uncertain. The CDR3 contains 13 residues. The ends were cut back, 4 bases at V and 6 bases at J, with 13 bases in the middle. Germline assignment: CDR1 SGHVS and CDR2 FNYEAQ. CDR3 DNA: TGTGCCAGCAGCTCGCATATCGGGCCCGAGCAGTACTTC. Protein sequence: CASSSHIGPEQYF.

The chain uses TRBV11-2 and TRBJ1-1, with TRBD1 identical over 7 bases. CDR3 length: 16 amino acids. Trimming removed 2 bases from V and 1 base from J; junction bases left unmatched: 7. Germline values: CDR1 SGHAT, CDR2 FQNNGV. The CDR3 bases are TGTGCCAGCAGCTTACGACCGGGACAGAAGAACACTGAAGCTTTCTTT. Translation gives CASSLRPGQKNTEAFF.

The chain is built from TRBV7-9 and TRBJ1-4; D not resolved. CDR1 SEHNR and CDR2 FQNEAQ come from the germline V gene (reference sequence). V lost 5 bases and J lost 1, with 14 bases in between. The CDR3 loop spans 16 amino acids. The CDR3 protein is CASSPGPEGTNEKLFF. CDR3 DNA: TGTGCCAGCAGCCCTGGACCGGAGGGAACTAATGAAAAACTGTTTTTT.

The chain joins TRBV7-9 to TRBJ1-1, with D possibly being TRBD1 (6 bases). The length of the CDR3 is 13 residues. Germline V CDR1 and CDR2: SEHNR, FQNEAQ (reference sequence). Trimming cost V 10 bases and J 5 bases, with 17 bases left between them. The CDR3 coding sequence is TGTGCCATCCTGCCTACAGGGTTGACTGAAGCTTTCTTT. Translating gives CAILPTGLTEAFF.

The chain carries TRBV2 and TRBJ2-1; D perhaps matches TRBD2 (5 bases). With 10 bases removed from V and 4 bases from J, the gap between germline ends came to 17 bases. Per germline, CDR1 SNHLY and CDR2 FYNNEI. The CDR3 is 14 amino acids. As DNA, the CDR3 is TGTGCCACTAGACGGGGAAGGGAGTACAATGAGCAGTTCTTC. Translation: CATRRGREYNEQFF.

The chain uses TRBV5-1 and TRBJ2-3; D uncertain. V lost 4 bases and J lost 4, with 13 bases in between. The germline V gene encodes CDR1 SGHRS and CDR2 YFSETQ. The CDR3 runs to 14 residues. The CDR3 here is CASSGSTNPDTQYF. The CDR3 nucleotides are TGCGCCAGCAGCGGGTCTACCAACCCAGATACGCAGTATTTT.

The sample holds a few counts of this clone. This chain connects TRBV29-1 to TRBJ2-5; no definite D call. The CDR3 length is 12 residues. Trimming left V 4 bases short and J 5 bases short, with 11 bases between. CDR1 and CDR2 (germline): SQVTM, ANQGSEA. This chain's CDR3 is CSVGSLLETQYF. CDR3 in DNA: TGCAGCGTTGGAAGCTTACTGGAGACCCAGTACTTC.

This rearrangement joins TRBV6-6 to TRBJ2-7; tentative D call: TRBD2 (6 bases). The CDR3 length is 11 residues. V dropped 8 bases and J dropped 4 bases, with 9 bases sitting between them. Germline CDR1 reads MNHNY; CDR2 reads SVGAGI (reference sequence). The CDR3 DNA is TGTGCCAGCGGGGACTTATACGAGCAGTACTTC. It encodes CASGDLYEQYF.

The chain joins TRBV14 to TRBJ2-1; D gene ambiguous. The germline V gene encodes CDR1 SGHDN and CDR2 FVKESK. Deletions cut 0 bases from V and 4 bases from J, with 4 bases between. The CDR3 loop spans 13 amino acids. The CDR3, as DNA: TGTGCCAGCAGCCAAGATCCTTACAATGAGCAGTTCTTC. It is translated as CASSQDPYNEQFF.

Ten or more counts support this clone. The CDR3 region has the DNA TGTGCCAGCAGCTTGAAGGGGGTCCGACGGACGCAAGAGACCCAGTACTTC. Its protein product is CASSLKGVRRTQETQYF. This chain joins TRBV5-4 and TRBJ2-5; maybe TRBD1 (6 bases). With 1 base removed from V and 2 bases from J, the gap between germline ends came to 18 bases. Germline CDR1 and CDR2: SGHNT and YYREEE (reference sequence). The length of the CDR3 is 17 residues. Full variable domain (remainder filled in from reference TRBV5-4 and TRBJ2-5): ETGVTQSPTHLIKTRGQQVTLRCSSQSGHNTVSWYQQALGQGPQFIFQYYREEENGRGNFPPRFSGLQFPNYSSELNVNALELDDSALYLCASSLKGVRRTQETQYFGPGTRLLVL.

CDR3 nucleotides: TGTGCCTGGAGTGACGGGATAGGGGAAAAACTGTTTTTT. It translates to CAWSDGIGEKLFF. V is TRBV30 and J is TRBJ1-4, with D unclear. V lost 1 base and J 8 bases, leaving 11 bases between the germline ends. Per the germline V gene, CDR1 is GTSNPN and CDR2 is SVGIG (reference sequence). This CDR3 spans 13 amino acids. Variable domain in full (rest from reference TRBV30 and TRBJ1-4): SQTIHQWPATLVQPVGSPLSLECTVEGTSNPNLYWYRQAAGRGLQLLFYSVGIGQISSEVPQNLSASRPQDRQFILSSKKLLLSDSGFYLCAWSDGIGEKLFFGSGTQLSVL.

V usage is TRBV28 and J usage is TRBJ1-6; D remains ambiguous. V shed 5 bases and J shed 9 bases, with 8 bases lying between them. Germline V lookup: CDR1 MDHEN, CDR2 SYDVKM. This CDR3 comprises 12 residues. CDR3 DNA: TGTGCCAGCAGTACCACGGCTTCACCCCTCCACTTT. Translation: CASSTTASPLHF.